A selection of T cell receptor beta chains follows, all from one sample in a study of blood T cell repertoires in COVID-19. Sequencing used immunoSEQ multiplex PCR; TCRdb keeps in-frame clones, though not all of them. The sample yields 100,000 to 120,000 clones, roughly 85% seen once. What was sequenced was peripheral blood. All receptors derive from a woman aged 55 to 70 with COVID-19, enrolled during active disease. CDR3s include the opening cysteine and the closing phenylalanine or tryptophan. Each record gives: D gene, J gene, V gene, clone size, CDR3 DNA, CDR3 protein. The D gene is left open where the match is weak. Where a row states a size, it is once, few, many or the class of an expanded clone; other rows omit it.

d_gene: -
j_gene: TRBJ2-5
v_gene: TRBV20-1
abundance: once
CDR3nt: TGCAGTGTCTACCGACAAGAGACCCAGTACTTC
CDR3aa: CSVYRQETQYF

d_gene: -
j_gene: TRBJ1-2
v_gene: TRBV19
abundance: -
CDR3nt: TGTGCCAGTAGTCCTATTTACACAGGGTCTTTCTCCTTC
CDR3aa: CASSPIYTGSFSF

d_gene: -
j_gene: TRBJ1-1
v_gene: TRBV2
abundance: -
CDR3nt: TGTGCCAGCAGTGCCTTGACAGGCTGGAACACTGAAGCTTTCTTT
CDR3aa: CASSALTGWNTEAFF

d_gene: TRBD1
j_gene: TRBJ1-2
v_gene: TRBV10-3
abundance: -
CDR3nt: TGTGCCATCAGTGAGCTACAGGGGGCTGGGGGCTACACCTTC
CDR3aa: CAISELQGAGGYTF

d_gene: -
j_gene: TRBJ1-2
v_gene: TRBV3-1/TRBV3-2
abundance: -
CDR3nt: TGTGCCAGCAGCCGAAGAGCGACGGGAGCTAACTATGGCTACACCTTC
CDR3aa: CASSRRATGANYGYTF

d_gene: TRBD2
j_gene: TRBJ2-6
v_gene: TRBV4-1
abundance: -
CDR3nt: TGCGCCAGCAGTCTTCGAACTAGCGAGACCCTCTCTGGGGCCAACGTCCTGACTTTC
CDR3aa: CASSLRTSETLSGANVLTF

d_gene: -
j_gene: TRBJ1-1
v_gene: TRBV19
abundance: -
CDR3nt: TGTGCCAGTAGTACCCCCGTTAACACTGAAGCTTTCTTT
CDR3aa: CASSTPVNTEAFF

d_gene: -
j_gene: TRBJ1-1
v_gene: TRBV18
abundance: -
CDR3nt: TGTGCCAGCTCACCTCCGGGAGGCGTAATGGATACTGAAGCTTTCTTT
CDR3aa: CASSPPGGVMDTEAFF

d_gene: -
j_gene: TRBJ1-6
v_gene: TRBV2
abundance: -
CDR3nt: TGTGCCAGCAGTAGCACGCTGAATTCACCCCTCCACTTT
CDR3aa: CASSSTLNSPLHF

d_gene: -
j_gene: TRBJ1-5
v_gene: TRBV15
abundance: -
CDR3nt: TGTGCCACCAGCAGAGATGGGTGGAGACCCCAGCATTTT
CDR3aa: CATSRDGWRPQHF

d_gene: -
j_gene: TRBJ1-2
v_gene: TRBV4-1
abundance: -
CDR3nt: TGCGCCAGCAGCCAAGAATTGCGAGGAGGGGGCTACACCTTC
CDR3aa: CASSQELRGGGYTF

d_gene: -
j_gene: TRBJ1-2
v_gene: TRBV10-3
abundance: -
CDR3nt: TGTGCCATCAGTGCAGAAAACTATGGCTACACCTTC
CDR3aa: CAISAENYGYTF

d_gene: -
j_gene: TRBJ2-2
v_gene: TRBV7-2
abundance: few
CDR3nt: TGTGCCAGCAGCTTACAGGGGGAGGACACCGGGGAGCTGTTTTTT
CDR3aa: CASSLQGEDTGELFF

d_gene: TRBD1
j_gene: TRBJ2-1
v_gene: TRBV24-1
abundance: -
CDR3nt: TGTGCCACCAGTGATCCCGGGACAGGGGTACATGAGCAGTTCTTC
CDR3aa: CATSDPGTGVHEQFF

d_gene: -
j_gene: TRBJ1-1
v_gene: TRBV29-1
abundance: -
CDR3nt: TGCAGCGTCCACTTCACGGGTCCCGAAGCTTTCTTT
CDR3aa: CSVHFTGPEAFF

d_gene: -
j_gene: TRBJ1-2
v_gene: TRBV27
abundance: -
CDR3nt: TGTGCCAGCAGTCCTCTCCCGAGGGCTGCCTATGGCTACACCTTC
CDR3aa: CASSPLPRAAYGYTF

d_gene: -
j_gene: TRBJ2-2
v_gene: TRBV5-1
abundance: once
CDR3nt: TGCGCCAGCAGCTTGGACCTCGGACACCAAATGAACACCGGGGAGCTGTTTTTT
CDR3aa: CASSLDLGHQMNTGELFF

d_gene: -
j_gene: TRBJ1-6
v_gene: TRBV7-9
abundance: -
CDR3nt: TGTGCCAGCAGCGCTATGGGGGGACTAAATTCACCCCTCCACTTT
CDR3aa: CASSAMGGLNSPLHF

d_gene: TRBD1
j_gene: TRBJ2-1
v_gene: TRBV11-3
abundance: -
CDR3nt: TGTGCCAGCAGCCCACCGGGACAGGGGGCGACCAATGAGCAGTTCTTC
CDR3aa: CASSPPGQGATNEQFF

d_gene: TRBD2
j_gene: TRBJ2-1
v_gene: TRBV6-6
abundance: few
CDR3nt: TGTGCCAGCAGTCCTTCCTCTAGCGGGGGGGCGCATGAGCAGTTCTTC
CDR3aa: CASSPSSSGGAHEQFF

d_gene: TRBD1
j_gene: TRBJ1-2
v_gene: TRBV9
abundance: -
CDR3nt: TGTGCCAGCAGCGTAGCTGGACAGGACTATGGCTACACCTTC
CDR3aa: CASSVAGQDYGYTF

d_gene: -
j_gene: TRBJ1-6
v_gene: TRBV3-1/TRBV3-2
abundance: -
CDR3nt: TGTGCCAGCAGCCAAGATCCGGGTTTCTATAATTCACCCCTCCACTTT
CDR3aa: CASSQDPGFYNSPLHF

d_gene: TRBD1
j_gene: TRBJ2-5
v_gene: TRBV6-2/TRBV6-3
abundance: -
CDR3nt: TGTGCCAGCAGTCAGGACAGGTTGGAGGAGACCCAGTACTTC
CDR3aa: CASSQDRLEETQYF

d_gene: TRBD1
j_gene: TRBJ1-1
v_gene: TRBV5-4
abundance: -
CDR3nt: TGTGCCAGCAGCTCTGACAGGGGAGGTGAAGCTTTCTTT
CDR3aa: CASSSDRGGEAFF

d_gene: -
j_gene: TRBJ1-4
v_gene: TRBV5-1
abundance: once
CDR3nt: TGCGCCAGCAGTAGATCAACTAATGAAAAACTGTTTTTT
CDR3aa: CASSRSTNEKLFF

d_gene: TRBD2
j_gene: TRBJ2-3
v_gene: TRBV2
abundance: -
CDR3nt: TGTGCCAGCAGTGAATCCTTACGGGCTAGCGGGGTTACAGATACGCAGTATTTT
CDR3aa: CASSESLRASGVTDTQYF

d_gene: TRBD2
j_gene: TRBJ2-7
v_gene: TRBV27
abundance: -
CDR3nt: TGTGCCAGCAGGATAGGTGCGGGGGGGCCAAATGAGCAGTACTTC
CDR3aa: CASRIGAGGPNEQYF

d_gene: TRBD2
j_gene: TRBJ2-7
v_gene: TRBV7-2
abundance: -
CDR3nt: TGTGCCAGCGGCGCGGGGAGGGTTGGGCCCGAGCAGTACTTC
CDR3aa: CASGAGRVGPEQYF

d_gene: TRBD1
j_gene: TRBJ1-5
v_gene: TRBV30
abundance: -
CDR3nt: TGTGCCTGGAGTGTTACAGGGGGCAATCAGCCCCAGCATTTT
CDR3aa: CAWSVTGGNQPQHF

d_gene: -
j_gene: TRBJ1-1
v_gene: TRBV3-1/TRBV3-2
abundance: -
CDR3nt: TGTGCCAGCAGCCAAGAGGCCCAGGGTTTGCGAGCTTTCTTT
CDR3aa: CASSQEAQGLRAFF

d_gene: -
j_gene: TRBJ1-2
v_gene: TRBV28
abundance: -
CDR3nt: TGTGCCAGCAGCCAAGGGCTGAGGGTGGTCTTC
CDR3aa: CASSQGLRVVF

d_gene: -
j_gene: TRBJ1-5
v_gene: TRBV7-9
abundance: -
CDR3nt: TGTGCCAGCAGCCACGGTTCGGATCAGCCCCAGCATTTT
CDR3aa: CASSHGSDQPQHF

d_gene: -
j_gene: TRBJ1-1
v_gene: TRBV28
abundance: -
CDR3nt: TGTGCCAGCAGTGGGGACAAGAACACTGAAGCTTTCTTT
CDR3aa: CASSGDKNTEAFF

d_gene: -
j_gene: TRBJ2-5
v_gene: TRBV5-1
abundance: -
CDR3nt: TGCGCCAGCAGCTTGGTAGTGACTCCCCAAGAGACCCAGTACTTC
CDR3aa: CASSLVVTPQETQYF

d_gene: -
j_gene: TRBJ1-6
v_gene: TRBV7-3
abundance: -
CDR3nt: TGTGCCAGCAGCTTAAGCGGCTATAATTCACCCCTCCACTTT
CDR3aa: CASSLSGYNSPLHF

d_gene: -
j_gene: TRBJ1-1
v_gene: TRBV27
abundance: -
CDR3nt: TGTGCCAGCAGTACCCAGGGACTCCCGAACACTGAAGCTTTCTTT
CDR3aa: CASSTQGLPNTEAFF

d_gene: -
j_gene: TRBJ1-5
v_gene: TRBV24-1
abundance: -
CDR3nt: TGTGCCACCAGTGATTCCTCTGGGAGTATATTGGGCAATCAGCCCCAGCATTTT
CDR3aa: CATSDSSGSILGNQPQHF

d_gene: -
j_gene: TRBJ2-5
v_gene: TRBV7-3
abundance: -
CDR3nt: TGTGCCAGCAGCCCACTAGGACAAGAGACCCAGTACTTC
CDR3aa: CASSPLGQETQYF

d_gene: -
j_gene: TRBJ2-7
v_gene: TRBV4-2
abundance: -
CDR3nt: TGTGCCAGCAGCCAAGAGTACGCAGGGCTAACCTACGAGCAGTACTTC
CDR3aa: CASSQEYAGLTYEQYF

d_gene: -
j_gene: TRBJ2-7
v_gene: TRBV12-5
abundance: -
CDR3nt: TGTGCTAGTGGTTTGGATACCTACGGGAGCTCCTACGAGCAGTACTTC
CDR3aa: CASGLDTYGSSYEQYF

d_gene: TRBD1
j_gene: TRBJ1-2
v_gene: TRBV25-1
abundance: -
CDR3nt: TGTGCCAGCAGTAAACAGGGGCGCGATGGCTACACCTTC
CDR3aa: CASSKQGRDGYTF

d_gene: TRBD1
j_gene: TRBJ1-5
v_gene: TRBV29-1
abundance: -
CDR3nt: TGCAGCGTAGCCAGGGGGCTAGATCAGCCCCAGCATTTT
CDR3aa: CSVARGLDQPQHF

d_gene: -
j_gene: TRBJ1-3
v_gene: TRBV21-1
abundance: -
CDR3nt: TGTGCCAGCAGCAAAACATGGTCTGGAAACACCATATATTTT
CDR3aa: CASSKTWSGNTIYF

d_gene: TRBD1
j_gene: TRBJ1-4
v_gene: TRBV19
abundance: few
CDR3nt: TGTGCCAGTACCGTCCGGGGGACAGGGTTAGGAACTGATGAAAAACTGTTTTTT
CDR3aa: CASTVRGTGLGTDEKLFF

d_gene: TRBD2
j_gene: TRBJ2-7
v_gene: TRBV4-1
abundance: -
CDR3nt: TGCGCCAGCAGCCAGGGGGGACTAGCGTACTTC
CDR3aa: CASSQGGLAYF

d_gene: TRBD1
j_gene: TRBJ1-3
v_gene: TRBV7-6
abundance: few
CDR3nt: TGTGCCAGCAGCTTGGCCGGGACAGGGATGGGCACCATATATTTT
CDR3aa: CASSLAGTGMGTIYF

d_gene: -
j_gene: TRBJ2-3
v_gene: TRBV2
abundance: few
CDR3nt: TGTGCCAGCAGTGAAGCCTCGGGGAGGGATACGCAGTATTTT
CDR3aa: CASSEASGRDTQYF

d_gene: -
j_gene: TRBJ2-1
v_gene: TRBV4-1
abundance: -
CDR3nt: TGCGCCAGCAGCCAAGTTGCACAATACAATGAGCAGTTCTTC
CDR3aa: CASSQVAQYNEQFF

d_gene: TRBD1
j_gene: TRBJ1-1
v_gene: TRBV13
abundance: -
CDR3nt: TGTGCCAGCAGCTTAGGGACAGGGGGGTACACTGAAGCTTTCTTT
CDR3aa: CASSLGTGGYTEAFF

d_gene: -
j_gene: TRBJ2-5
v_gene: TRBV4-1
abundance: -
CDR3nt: TGCGCCAGCAGCGAAGGGCCGGACATGGAGTACCAAGAGACCCAGTACTTC
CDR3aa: CASSEGPDMEYQETQYF

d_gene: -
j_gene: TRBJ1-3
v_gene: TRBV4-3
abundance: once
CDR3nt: TGCGCCAGCAGCCAAGATAGAACAGGGACAGGAAACACCATATATTTT
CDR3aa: CASSQDRTGTGNTIYF

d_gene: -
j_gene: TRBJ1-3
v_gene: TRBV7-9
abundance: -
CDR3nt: TGTGCCAGCAGCCCCTCGGGGAGAGGAAACACCATATATTTT
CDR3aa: CASSPSGRGNTIYF

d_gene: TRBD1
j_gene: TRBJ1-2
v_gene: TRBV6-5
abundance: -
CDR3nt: TGTGCCAGCAGACCGGGACAGGGGAACTATGGCTACACCTTC
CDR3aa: CASRPGQGNYGYTF

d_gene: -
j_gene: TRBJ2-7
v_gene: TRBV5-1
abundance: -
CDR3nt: TGCGCCAGCAGTCCAACTGCGGATCCGTACGAGCAGTACTTC
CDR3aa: CASSPTADPYEQYF

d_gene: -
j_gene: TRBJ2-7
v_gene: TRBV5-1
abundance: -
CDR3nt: TGCGCCAGCAGCTTGAACCCCCAGGGCACCGCCTACGAGCAGTACTTC
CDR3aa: CASSLNPQGTAYEQYF